This T cell receptor beta chain is drawn from a study of blood T cells in healthy people across ages. The study, taken as a whole, reports: A greater number of naive CD4+ cells and higher diversity distinguished long-lived donors from aged donors. Age advanced and TCR beta diversity per million T cells fell, roughly linearly.

This CDR3 comprises 11 residues. The germline CDR1 and CDR2 sequences are SEHNR and FQNEAQ (reference sequence). Trimming pared 1 base from V and 6 bases from J, leaving 3 bases between. Points on this clonotype: Its specificity is unknown.

Alongside a J-beta primer mix, a sample-barcoded 5' primer served in a second PCR lasting 7 to 11 cycles. TCRdb passed the 5' RACE reads through MiXCR, listing each CDR3 protein once. The table lists fewer than 750,000 distinct CDR3 sequences, roughly half of them singletons. The specimen was blood. The V and J genes are TRBV7-9 and TRBJ1-1; D is unresolved. This clonotype was sampled from a woman of 80 years or more in good health. CDR3 in amino acids: CASSLVAEAFF. In DNA form, the CDR3 reads TGTGCCAGCAGCTTAGTGGCTGAAGCTTTCTTT.